These T cell receptor beta chains were read from a single sample in a study. TCRdb used MiXCR to reprocess the 5' RACE reads, holding one entry per CDR3 protein. The data show thousands of distinct CDR3 sequences, roughly 60% seen once. The sample taken for sequencing was tumor-infiltrating memory CD4+ T cells sorted from the breast tumor. These receptors were obtained from a female donor with breast cancer. The CDR3 runs from the conserved cysteine through the conserved F or W. The D gene is left open where the match is weak. The size field is filled for only some rows; it gives once, few, many or a size class.

V,J,D,size,CDR3,DNA
TRBV7-9,TRBJ1-1,-,few,CASRYGAMSEAFF,TGTGCCAGCAGATATGGGGCCATGAGTGAAGCTTTCTTT
TRBV11-3,TRBJ2-3,TRBD1,once,CASSLGDRVEADTQYF,TGTGCCAGCAGCTTAGGGGACAGGGTTGAAGCAGATACGCAGTATTTT
TRBV12-3/TRBV12-4,TRBJ2-7,-,-,CASSLALRSAYEQYF,TGTGCCAGCAGTTTGGCGCTTAGAAGCGCCTACGAGCAGTACTTC
TRBV6-2/TRBV6-3,TRBJ2-5,TRBD1,-,CASSYDRGGRETQYF,TGTGCCAGCAGTTACGATCGAGGGGGCCGGGAGACCCAGTACTTC
TRBV27,TRBJ2-7,-,-,CASSFPVSFERVFYYEQYF,TGTGCCAGCAGTTTCCCTGTCAGTTTCGAGCGGGTCTTCTACTACGAGCAGTACTTC
TRBV7-9,TRBJ1-2,-,-,CAIETGTEVYGYTF,TGTGCCATCGAGACCGGGACGGAGGTCTATGGCTACACCTTC
TRBV9,TRBJ2-1,-,-,CASSVGNNEQFF,TGTGCCAGCAGCGTAGGAAACAATGAGCAGTTCTTC
TRBV5-1,TRBJ2-5,-,-,CASSLGQNQETQYF,TGCGCCAGCAGCTTGGGACAGAACCAAGAGACCCAGTACTTC
TRBV20-1,TRBJ1-1,-,-,CSARDVGGVEAFF,TGCAGTGCTAGAGATGTGGGGGGCGTGGAAGCTTTCTTT
TRBV21-1,TRBJ1-6,-,-,CASRRRKPGF,TGTGCCAGCAGAAGGCGGAAGCCTGGTTTT
TRBV7-9,TRBJ2-1,-,-,CASSLGANNEQFF,TGTGCCAGCAGCTTAGGGGCAAACAATGAGCAGTTCTTC
TRBV21-1,TRBJ2-7,-,few,CASSSATGSYEQYF,TGTGCCAGCAGCAGTGCAACAGGGTCCTACGAGCAGTACTTC
TRBV4-3,TRBJ2-7,-,-,CASSQDIADARPYF,TGCGCCAGCAGCCAAGATATCGCAGACGCTCGTCCGTACTTC
TRBV29-1,TRBJ1-6,-,-,CSVIAGPSNSPLHF,TGCAGCGTTATCGCAGGGCCAAGTAATTCACCCCTCCACTTT
TRBV20-1,TRBJ2-3,TRBD2,-,CSVSGGSTDTQYF,TGCAGTGTCAGCGGGGGAAGCACAGATACGCAGTATTTT
TRBV29-1,TRBJ1-4,TRBD1,-,CSVEDPRDRGLGLFF,TGCAGCGTTGAAGATCCTCGGGACAGGGGGCTTGGACTGTTTTTT
TRBV6-1,TRBJ1-5,TRBD1,-,CASSRSGGDGNQPQHF,TGTGCCAGCAGTCGTTCAGGGGGCGACGGCAATCAGCCCCAGCATTTT
TRBV12-3/TRBV12-4,TRBJ2-3,TRBD1,-,CASSLDRVSTDTQYF,TGTGCCAGCAGTTTGGACAGGGTGAGCACAGATACGCAGTATTTT
TRBV20-1,TRBJ2-1,TRBD2,-,CSAPGLAGATYNEQFF,TGCAGTGCCCCGGGACTAGCGGGAGCGACCTACAATGAGCAGTTCTTC
TRBV20-1,TRBJ2-2,-,few,CSARAGLNTGELFF,TGCAGTGCTAGAGCGGGACTGAACACCGGGGAGCTGTTTTTT
TRBV6-6,TRBJ1-1,-,-,CASAGGGYGTEAFF,TGTGCCAGCGCCGGGGGGGGCTATGGCACTGAAGCTTTCTTT
TRBV7-9,TRBJ1-4,-,-,CASSPESNEKLFF,TGTGCCAGCAGCCCAGAGAGTAATGAAAAACTGTTTTTT
TRBV12-3/TRBV12-4,TRBJ1-1,-,-,CASSFTELSNTEAFF,TGTGCCAGCAGTTTTACAGAACTTTCGAACACTGAAGCTTTCTTT